The rows below give T cell receptor beta chains drawn from one sample of a study of OX40 agonist ivuxolimab in advanced cancers. This table comes from immunoSEQ multiplex PCR, and its TCRdb copy is limited to in-frame clones, with some not included. The repertoire holds roughly 25,000 clones, with around 80% as singletons. Sample: CD4+ or CD8+ T cells sorted from blood, taken in a trial of the OX40 agonist ivuxolimab. The origin of the receptors is an adult with an advanced solid tumor such as melanoma, head and neck, liver or kidney cancer. Each CDR3 is given with its conserved first and last residue. D genes are given only for firm matches. The size field is filled for only some rows; it gives once, few, many or a size class.

abundance	v_gene	d_gene	j_gene	CDR3aa	CDR3nt
-	TRBV18	-	TRBJ2-3	CASSRDFLGTDTQYF	TGTGCCAGCTCCCGGGACTTTCTGGGCACAGATACGCAGTATTTT
-	TRBV9	-	TRBJ2-7	CASSANFYEQYF	TGTGCCAGCAGCGCTAATTTCTACGAGCAGTACTTC
-	TRBV7-2	TRBD2	TRBJ2-3	CASSLPGLAGQRDTQYF	TGTGCCAGCAGCTTACCCGGACTAGCGGGACAACGGGATACGCAGTATTTT
once	TRBV27	TRBD1	TRBJ1-2	CASSWTGGRSYGYTF	TGTGCCAGCAGCTGGACAGGGGGTCGAAGCTATGGCTACACCTTC
few	TRBV2	-	TRBJ1-5	CASSTDRTSQPQHF	TGTGCCAGCAGTACCGACAGGACGAGTCAGCCCCAGCATTTT
-	TRBV11-1	-	TRBJ1-4	CASSFPTNEKLFF	TGTGCCAGCAGCTTTCCAACTAATGAAAAACTGTTTTTT
once	TRBV9	-	TRBJ1-6	CASSATRRGDSPLHF	TGTGCCAGCAGCGCGACCCGGCGGGGGGATTCACCCCTCCACTTT
once	TRBV19	-	TRBJ1-5	CASSIRTLGINQPQHF	TGTGCCAGTAGTATCCGGACCTTGGGGATCAATCAGCCCCAGCATTTT
once	TRBV6-5	-	TRBJ2-7	CASRNSGISYEQYF	TGTGCCAGCAGGAATAGCGGTATCTCCTACGAGCAGTACTTC
-	TRBV5-1	TRBD1	TRBJ2-7	CASSSLQGAREQYF	TGCGCCAGCAGCTCCTTACAGGGGGCCCGCGAGCAGTACTTC
-	TRBV5-1	TRBD1	TRBJ2-5	CASSLGTGTETQYF	TGCGCCAGCAGCTTGGGGACAGGGACAGAGACCCAGTACTTC
-	TRBV6-1	-	TRBJ2-7	CASALGGETRYEQYF	TGTGCCAGCGCCCTCGGTGGGGAAACTCGGTACGAGCAGTACTTC
few	TRBV4-3	TRBD1	TRBJ1-1	CASSHDLDRVVKAFF	TGCGCCAGCAGCCATGATCTGGACAGGGTGGTAAAAGCTTTCTTT